The following is a T cell receptor beta chain sequence with its context. The study ran its PCR with 60 Vbeta and 13 Jbeta primers. Profiling relied on immunoSEQ multiplex PCR, and the TCRdb table lists in-frame clones only, not all of them. Of roughly 170,000 clones in the sample, approximately 78% were seen once. The entry originates in a study of cytomegalovirus exposure and HLA in healthy donors. This TCR was recovered from a woman aged 45-65 years in good health and CMV-seropositive. Sequenced: PBMCs.

The chain's CDR3 is CASSLVGGTYNEQFF. The CDR3 coding sequence is TGCGCCAGCAGCTTGGTCGGGGGGACCTACAATGAGCAGTTCTTC. The chain links TRBV5-1 to TRBJ2-1, with TRBD2 matching 7 bases. The CDR3 spans 15 residues. After removal of 0 bases from V and 2 bases from J, the junction contained 2 bases not matched to a gene. Germline values: CDR1 SGHRS, CDR2 YFSETQ.